The 23 T cell receptor beta chains listed next were all sequenced from one sample in a study of blood T cell repertoires in COVID-19. Method: immunoSEQ multiplex PCR; TCRdb's copy keeps in-frame clones and lacks some. The sample consists of roughly 25,000 clones, 85% to 90% of them appearing once. Sample: peripheral blood. These receptors came from a human donor in a cohort sampled during active COVID-19.

The rearrangement uses TRBV19 and TRBJ2-7; TRBD1 aligns across 8 bases. V trimming: 5 bases; J trimming: 4 bases; junction bases outside the gene matches: 7. CDR1 is LNHDA, CDR2 SQIVND, per germline (reference sequence). CDR3 length: 14 amino acids. The CDR3 sequence: CASSPGQGWYEQYF. The CDR3 coding sequence is TGTGCCAGTAGTCCAGGACAGGGATGGTACGAGCAGTACTTC.

The CDR3 nucleotides are TGCGCCAGCAGAGTTAGCGGGGGCTATACGCAGTATTTT. The encoded protein is CASRVSGGYTQYF. V is TRBV4-1 and J is TRBJ2-3, with TRBD2 identical over 9 bases. The V gene end was trimmed by 6 bases and the J gene end by 7 bases; junction bases not matched to a gene: 5. The CDR3 is made up of 13 amino acids. The germline CDR1 and CDR2 sequences are MGHRA and YSYEKL.

V gene TRBV2 combines with J gene TRBJ2-1; a weak D match, TRBD2 (7 bases). The CDR3 covers 11 residues. Germline V gene data show CDR1 as SNHLY and CDR2 as FYNNEI. Trimming removed 9 bases at V and 7 bases at J, with 10 bases between. In DNA, the CDR3 is TGTGCCAGGAAGGGGGGGAATGAGCAGTTCTTC. Its translation is CARKGGNEQFF.

J is TRBJ2-2 and V is TRBV5-1, with D uncertain. The germline V gene has CDR1 SGHRS and CDR2 YFSETQ. The CDR3 contains 13 residues. V was shortened by 0 bases and J by 6 bases, with 6 bases between the two germline ends. In DNA form, the CDR3 reads TGCGCCAGCAGCTTGGACATCCCCGGGGAGCTGTTTTTT. This codes for CASSLDIPGELFF.

The rearrangement uses TRBV6-5 and TRBJ2-1; 10 bases line up with TRBD2. Germline V gives CDR1 MNHEY, CDR2 SVGAGI. The junction had 6 bases not matched to a gene; V was cut back by 2 bases and J by 8 bases. The CDR3 sequence is 15 residues long. DNA of the CDR3: TGTGCCAGCAGTTACCCTAGCGGGGGAGTCTATGAGCAGTTCTTC. This encodes CASSYPSGGVYEQFF.

The rearrangement uses TRBV5-1 and TRBJ2-7, with 7 bases that match TRBD1. CDR3 length: 14 residues. CDR1 is SGHRS and CDR2 is YFSETQ in the germline V gene. Losses at the gene ends were 2 bases for V and 7 bases for J; bases not matched to a gene: 9. CDR3 in amino acids: CASSLGTVVGEQYF. The CDR3, as DNA: TGCGCCAGCAGCTTAGGGACAGTCGTTGGGGAGCAGTACTTC.

V is TRBV15 and J is TRBJ2-7; 8 bases are shared with TRBD2. Germline CDR1 reads LNHNV; CDR2 reads YYDKDF (reference sequence). Trimming took 3 bases from V and 7 from J; bases not matched to a gene: 20. The CDR3 has 18 residues. Here the CDR3 DNA reads TGTGCCACCAGCAGGGGACGTGAGCCTGGCGGGAGGATGAGGGAGCAGTACTTC. This sequence encodes CATSRGREPGGRMREQYF.

The rearrangement links TRBV6-5 to TRBJ2-6; D perhaps matches TRBD1 (5 bases). Trimming left V 10 bases short and J 4 bases short, with 17 bases between. CDR1 and CDR2 from the germline V gene are MNHEY and SVGAGI. CDR3 length: 15 residues. The CDR3 sequence: CATALQGTGANVLTF. DNA for the CDR3: TGTGCCACCGCCCTTCAGGGTACCGGGGCCAACGTCCTGACTTTC.

This clone was recorded once. The CDR3 DNA follows: TGTGCCAGCAGCTTACAGGGGAAAGGCTACACCTTC. Residues: CASSLQGKGYTF. This chain uses TRBV11-2 with TRBJ1-2; D perhaps matches TRBD1 (6 bases). V was pared by 2 bases and J by 8 bases, with 9 bases between. Germline V CDR1 and CDR2: SGHAT, FQNNGV. This CDR3 has 12 residues.

This chain joins TRBV6-6 and TRBJ2-1; no reliable D call. The CDR3 is 12 residues long. Germline lookup yields CDR1 MNHNY and CDR2 SVGAGI (reference sequence). V was shortened by 4 bases and J by 4 bases, with 5 bases between the two germline ends. The CDR3 spells CASSWAYNEQFF. In DNA, the CDR3 is TGTGCCAGCAGTTGGGCTTACAATGAGCAGTTCTTC.

This chain connects TRBV2 to TRBJ2-5; D gene uncertain. Germline CDR1 SNHLY, CDR2 FYNNEI. The CDR3 consists of 13 residues. With 8 bases removed from V and 2 bases from J, the gap between germline ends came to 12 bases. The CDR3 region has the DNA TGTGCCAGCCAAAGGAGCTTACAAGAGACCCAGTACTTC. Amino acid sequence: CASQRSLQETQYF. The complete variable domain, with remaining parts taken from reference TRBV2 and TRBJ2-5, reads EPEVTQTPSHQVTQMGQEVILRCVPISNHLYFYWYRQILGQKVEFLVSFYNNEISEKSEIFDDQFSVERPDGSNFTLKIRSTKLEDSAMYFCASQRSLQETQYFGPGTRLLVL.

This rearrangement joins TRBV5-1 to TRBJ2-1; 9 nucleotides agree with TRBD2. This CDR3 comprises 15 residues. After removal of 0 bases from V and 4 bases from J, the junction contained 2 bases not matched to a gene. Germline V CDR1 and CDR2: SGHRS, YFSETQ. The CDR3 sequence is CASSLASGAYNEQFF. CDR3 bases: TGCGCCAGCAGCTTGGCTAGCGGGGCATACAATGAGCAGTTCTTC.

The rearrangement joins TRBV6-1 to TRBJ1-3; D is unresolved. Germline V gene lookup returns CDR1 MNHNS and CDR2 SASEGT. The V end lost 3 bases, the J end lost 0 bases, and 6 bases lay between the germline ends. The CDR3 spans 14 residues. The CDR3 loop is CASSEGTSGNTIYF. CDR3 nucleotide sequence: TGTGCCAGCAGTGAGGGCACCTCTGGAAACACCATATATTTT.

The chain uses TRBV19 and TRBJ1-2; possibly TRBD1 for D (5 bases). V lost 7 bases and J lost 7, with 16 bases in between. The CDR3 totals 13 residues. The V gene's germline CDR1 is LNHDA and CDR2 SQIVND (reference sequence). In DNA, the CDR3 is TGTGCCAGTACTCCCAGTTCCCAGGGTGGCTACACCTTC. Amino acid sequence: CASTPSSQGGYTF.

This clone has just one count. The rearrangement uses TRBV4-1 and TRBJ2-2; 11 nucleotides match TRBD2. J was trimmed by 2 bases and V by 1 base; bases with no gene match: 0. Per the germline V gene, CDR1 is MGHRA and CDR2 is YSYEKL. CDR3 size: 16 residues. This chain's CDR3 is CASSQGLAGNTGELFF. CDR3 in DNA: TGCGCCAGCAGCCAAGGACTAGCGGGAAACACCGGGGAGCTGTTTTTT.

This chain connects TRBV5-1 to TRBJ2-1; 12 nucleotides line up with TRBD2. The CDR3 spans 17 residues. The germline V gene encodes CDR1 SGHRS and CDR2 YFSETQ. Germline trimming cut 4 bases from V and 8 bases from J; bases unmatched to any gene: 13. As DNA, the CDR3 is TGCGCCAGCAGCCCAGGCGGGCTAGCGGGAGGGCCCGATGAGCAGTTCTTC. Its translation: CASSPGGLAGGPDEQFF.

The genes are TRBV5-1 and TRBJ2-1; 15 bases fit TRBD2. Germline lookup yields CDR1 SGHRS and CDR2 YFSETQ. The CDR3 totals 17 residues. V lost 2 bases, J lost 7 bases, and 7 bases stayed unmatched. DNA for the CDR3: TGCGCCAGCAGCTTTACCGGGACTAGCGGGGGGCAGAATGAGCAGTTCTTC. Its protein product is CASSFTGTSGGQNEQFF.

This rearrangement joins TRBV5-4 to TRBJ1-6; possibly TRBD1 for D (5 bases). This CDR3 has 15 amino acids. Germline lookup yields CDR1 SGHNT and CDR2 YYREEE (reference sequence). V was trimmed by 0 bases and J by 10 bases, leaving 14 bases between them. Written as DNA, the CDR3 is TGTGCCAGCAGCTTGGGGACACGGCGGGACTCACCCCTCCACTTT. Translation gives CASSLGTRRDSPLHF.

This clone was observed once. This chain joins TRBV2 and TRBJ1-1, with D possibly TRBD1 on 6 matching bases. The CDR3 consists of 15 residues. The V end lost 6 bases, the J end lost 2 bases, and 16 bases lay between the germline ends. Germline V lookup: CDR1 SNHLY, CDR2 FYNNEI. The CDR3 DNA sequence: TGTGCCAGCAGGGAATTTACAGGGTTTAACACTGAAGCTTTCTTT. It specifies CASREFTGFNTEAFF.

The chain has TRBV27 and TRBJ1-1, with 9 bases that match TRBD1. With 10 bases clipped from V and 11 bases from J, the junction kept 8 bases outside the gene matches. Germline V lookup: CDR1 MNHEY, CDR2 SMNVEV (reference sequence). There are 11 residues in the CDR3. This CDR3 reads CATHRGQAAFF. The CDR3 DNA reads TGTGCCACCCACAGGGGGCAGGCGGCTTTCTTT.

The rearrangement links TRBV24-1 to TRBJ1-5; TRBD1 agrees at 7 bases. V shed 3 bases, J shed 4 bases, and the junction held 5 bases outside the gene matches. The CDR3 consists of 15 residues. CDR1 and CDR2 from the germline V gene are KGHDR and SFDVKD. This CDR3 is CATSDPAGGNQPQHF. CDR3 DNA sequence: TGTGCCACCAGTGATCCAGCAGGGGGGAATCAGCCCCAGCATTTT.

The V call is TRBV18, the J call TRBJ2-6, with 7 nucleotides matching TRBD1. J gave up 0 bases and V 3 bases, and 8 bases lay outside the gene matches. CDR1 and CDR2 (germline): KGHSH, LQKENI. The CDR3 spans 18 residues. CDR3 amino acids: CASSPKTGTLSGANVLTF. The CDR3 DNA reads as TGTGCCAGCTCACCCAAGACAGGGACCCTCTCTGGGGCCAACGTCCTGACTTTC.

The rearrangement joins TRBV9 to TRBJ2-3; possible D gene TRBD1, 5 bases. This CDR3 has 16 residues. Trimming shortened V by 0 bases and J by 9 bases, and 20 bases separated the two germline ends. Germline values: CDR1 SGDLS, CDR2 YYNGEE. CDR3 sequence (DNA): TGTGCCAGCAGCGTAGGTGGCAGGGCATTTTTGGACACGCAGTATTTT. Residues: CASSVGGRAFLDTQYF.